What follows describes a single TCR beta chain. This sample is drawn from a study of blood T cell repertoires in COVID-19. Study-wide context: The analysed material was cDNA or gDNA that came from T cells, B-cell-depleted T cells, or PBMCs.

This CDR3 spans 14 amino acids. The V gene's germline CDR1 is SQVTM and CDR2 ANQGSEA. The ends lost 4 bases at V and 7 bases at J; junction bases unmatched: 9. Authors' data handling: Amplification of reference gene primers was used by the study to estimate nucleated cell counts. The assay was immunoSEQ multiplex PCR, and TCRdb's table has in-frame clones only and misses some. Clone size and the V and J calls come from that table; the DNA yielded D and trimming. Here the sample spans roughly 100,000 clones, nearly 90% being singletons. Sequenced input: peripheral blood. This clonotype was obtained from a man aged 50-60 years with active COVID-19. J is TRBJ1-4 and V is TRBV29-1; 7 bases match TRBD1. In DNA, the CDR3 is TGCAGCGTTGGCAGGGGGGCAGGGAGTGAAAAACTGTTTTTT. Protein sequence: CSVGRGAGSEKLFF.